Sequencing of this T cell receptor beta chain was carried out in a study of T-cell reconstitution after alpha-beta-depleted transplantation in children. V was clipped by 0 bases and J by 3 bases; unmatched bases: 9. The CDR3 loop spans 19 amino acids. Notes on the study in general: Some patients' high day-60 TCRbeta diversity was attributed to recipient cells surviving conditioning. Roughly two months post-transplant, alpha-beta T cells reportedly originated from several hundred graft clones that had expanded. T-cell numbers and diversity one year post-transplant derived largely from freshly generated T cells.

Unique molecular identifiers tagged the TCRbeta library. TCRdb ran MiXCR on the PCR reads and lists one entry per CDR3 protein. Among hundreds of thousands of distinct CDR3 sequences, approximately 12% were seen once, and the ten largest hold approximately 2.1%. For this clonotype: Its antigen remains unidentified.

J is TRBJ2-4 and V is TRBV12-3 or TRBV12-4, with TRBD1 matching over 12 bases. The clonotype was recovered from a male patient aged 10-17 years who had a stem cell transplant for acute myeloid leukemia, so the T cells may come from the graft donor. The material sequenced was PBMCs, mostly from graft donor cells, taken 360 days after TCRalphabeta/CD19-depleted stem cell transplant. This CDR3 reads CASSLAGQGANIGKNIQYF. CDR3 in DNA: TGTGCCAGCAGTTTAGCGGGACAGGGGGCGAATATTGGCAAAAACATTCAGTACTTC.